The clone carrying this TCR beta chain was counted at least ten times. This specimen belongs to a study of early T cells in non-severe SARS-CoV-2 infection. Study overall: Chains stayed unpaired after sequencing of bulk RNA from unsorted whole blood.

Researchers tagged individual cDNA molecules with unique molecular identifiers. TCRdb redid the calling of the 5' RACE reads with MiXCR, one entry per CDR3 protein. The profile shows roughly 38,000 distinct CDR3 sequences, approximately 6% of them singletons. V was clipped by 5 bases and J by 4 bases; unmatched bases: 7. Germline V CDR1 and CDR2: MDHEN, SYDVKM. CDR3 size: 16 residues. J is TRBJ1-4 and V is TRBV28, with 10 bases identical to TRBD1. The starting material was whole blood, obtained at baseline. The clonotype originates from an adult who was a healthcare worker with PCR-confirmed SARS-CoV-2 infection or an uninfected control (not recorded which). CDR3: CASSLPGTGVNEKLFF. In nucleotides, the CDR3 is TGTGCCAGCAGTCTACCGGGGACAGGGGTTAATGAAAAACTGTTTTTT.